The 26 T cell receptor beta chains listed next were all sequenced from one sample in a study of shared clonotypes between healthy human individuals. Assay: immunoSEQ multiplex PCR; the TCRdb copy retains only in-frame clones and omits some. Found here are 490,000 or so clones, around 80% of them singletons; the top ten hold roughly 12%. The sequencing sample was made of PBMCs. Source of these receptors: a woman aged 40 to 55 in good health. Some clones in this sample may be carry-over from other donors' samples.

CDR3 loop: CASSIEDSGANVLTF. As DNA, the CDR3 is TGTGCCAGTAGTATCGAAGATTCTGGGGCCAACGTCCTGACTTTC. The chain has TRBV19 and TRBJ2-6; D unclear. The CDR3 has 15 residues. Germline lookup yields CDR1 LNHDA and CDR2 SQIVND (reference sequence). Trimming shortened V by 3 bases and J by 1 base, and 7 bases separated the two germline ends.

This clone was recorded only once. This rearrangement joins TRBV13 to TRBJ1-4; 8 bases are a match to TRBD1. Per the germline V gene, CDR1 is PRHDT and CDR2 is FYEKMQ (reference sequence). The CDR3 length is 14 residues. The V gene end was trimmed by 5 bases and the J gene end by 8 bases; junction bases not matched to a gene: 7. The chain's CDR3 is CASSTGQGREKLFF. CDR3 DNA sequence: TGTGCCAGCAGCACCGGACAGGGCAGGGAAAAACTGTTTTTT.

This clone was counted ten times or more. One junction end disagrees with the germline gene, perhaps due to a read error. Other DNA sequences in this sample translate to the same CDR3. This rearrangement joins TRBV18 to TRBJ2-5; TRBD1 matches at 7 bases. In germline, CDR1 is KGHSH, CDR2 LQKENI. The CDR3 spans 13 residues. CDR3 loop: CASSPQGRETQYF. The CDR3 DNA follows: TGTGCCAGCTCCCCACAGGGGCGAGAGACCCAGTACTTC.

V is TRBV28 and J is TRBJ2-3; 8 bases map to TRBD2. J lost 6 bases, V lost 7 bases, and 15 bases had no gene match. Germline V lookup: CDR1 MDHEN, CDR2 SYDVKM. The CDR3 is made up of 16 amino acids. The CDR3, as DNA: TGTGCCAGCATTCCCTCGGGGGGGGCGTCCGCCGATACGCAGTATTTT. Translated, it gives CASIPSGGASADTQYF.

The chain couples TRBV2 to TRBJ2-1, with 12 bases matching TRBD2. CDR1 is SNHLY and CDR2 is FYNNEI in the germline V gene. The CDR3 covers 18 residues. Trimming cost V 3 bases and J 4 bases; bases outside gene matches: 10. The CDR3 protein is CASSDVGLAGNRYNEQFF. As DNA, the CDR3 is TGTGCCAGCAGTGATGTCGGACTAGCGGGAAATCGGTACAATGAGCAGTTCTTC.

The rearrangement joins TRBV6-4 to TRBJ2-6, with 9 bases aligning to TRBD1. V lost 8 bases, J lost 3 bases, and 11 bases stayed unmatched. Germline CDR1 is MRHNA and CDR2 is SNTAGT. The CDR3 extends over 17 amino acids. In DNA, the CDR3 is TGTGCCAGCCCCCCGGGACAGGGTTTCGGTGGGGCCAACGTCCTGACTTTC. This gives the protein CASPPGQGFGGANVLTF.

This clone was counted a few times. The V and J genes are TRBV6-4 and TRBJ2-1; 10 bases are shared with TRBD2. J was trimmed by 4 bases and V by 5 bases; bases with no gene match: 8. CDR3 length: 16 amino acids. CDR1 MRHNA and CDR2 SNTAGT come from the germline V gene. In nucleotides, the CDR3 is TGTGCCAGCAGTCCTATCACTAGCGGGGATTACAATGAGCAGTTCTTC. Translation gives CASSPITSGDYNEQFF.

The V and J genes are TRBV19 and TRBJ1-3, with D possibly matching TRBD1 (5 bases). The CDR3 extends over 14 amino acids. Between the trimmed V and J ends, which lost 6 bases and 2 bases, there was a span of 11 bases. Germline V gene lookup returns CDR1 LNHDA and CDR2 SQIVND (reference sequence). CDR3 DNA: TGTGCCAGTAGCTTTCAGGGAACTGGAAACACCATATATTTT. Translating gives CASSFQGTGNTIYF.

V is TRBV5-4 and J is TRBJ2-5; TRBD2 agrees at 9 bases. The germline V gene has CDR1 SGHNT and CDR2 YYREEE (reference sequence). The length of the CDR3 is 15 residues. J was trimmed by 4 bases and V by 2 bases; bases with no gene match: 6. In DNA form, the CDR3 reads TGTGCCAGCAGCTTCGGCGGGAGGGCCGCAGAGACCCAGTACTTC. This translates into CASSFGGRAAETQYF.

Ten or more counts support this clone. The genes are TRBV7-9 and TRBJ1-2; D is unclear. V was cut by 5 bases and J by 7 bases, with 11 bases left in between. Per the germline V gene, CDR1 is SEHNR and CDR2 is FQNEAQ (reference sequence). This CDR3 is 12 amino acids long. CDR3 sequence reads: CASSADVGGYTF. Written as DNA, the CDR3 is TGTGCCAGCAGCGCGGACGTAGGTGGCTACACCTTC.

The CDR3 nucleotides are TGCGCCAGCAGCTTTGCAGCGGGAGAGTACAATGAGCAGTTCTTC. Protein: CASSFAAGEYNEQFF. The genes are TRBV5-1 and TRBJ2-1; 8 bases match TRBD2. Germline-derived CDR1 and CDR2 are SGHRS and YFSETQ. V shed 2 bases, J shed 4 bases, and the junction held 5 bases outside the gene matches. The CDR3 runs 15 residues. The full variable domain, its missing parts supplied by reference TRBV5-1 and TRBJ2-1, is KAGVTQTPRYLIKTRGQQVTLSCSPISGHRSVSWYQQTPGQGLQFLFEYFSETQRNKGNFPGRFSGRQFSNSRSEMNVSTLELGDSALYLCASSFAAGEYNEQFFGPGTRLTVL.

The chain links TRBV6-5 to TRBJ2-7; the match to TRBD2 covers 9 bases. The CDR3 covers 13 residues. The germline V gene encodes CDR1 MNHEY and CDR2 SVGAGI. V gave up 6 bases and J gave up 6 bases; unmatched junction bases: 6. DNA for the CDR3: TGTGCCAGCAGGTTAGGGCGGGAGGGCGAGCAGTACTTC. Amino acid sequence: CASRLGREGEQYF.

The CDR3 here is CASTRDGSSYNEQFF. For the CDR3, the DNA is TGTGCCAGCACAAGGGACGGAAGCTCCTACAATGAGCAGTTCTTC. The V gene is TRBV6-6, the J gene TRBJ2-1; either TRBD1 or TRBD2 may fit D (5 bases each). The CDR3 has 15 residues. The V end was cut by 7 bases, the J end by 0 bases, with 13 bases between. CDR1 MNHNY and CDR2 SVGAGI come from the germline V gene (reference sequence).

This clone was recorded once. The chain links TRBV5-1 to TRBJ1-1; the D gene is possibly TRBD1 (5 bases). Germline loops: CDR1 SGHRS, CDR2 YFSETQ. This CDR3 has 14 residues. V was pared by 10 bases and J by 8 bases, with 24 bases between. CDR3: CASHLLAGDSEAFF. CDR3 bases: TGCGCCTCCCACTTATTAGCGGGGGATTCCGAAGCTTTCTTT. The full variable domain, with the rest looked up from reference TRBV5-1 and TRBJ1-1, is KAGVTQTPRYLIKTRGQQVTLSCSPISGHRSVSWYQQTPGQGLQFLFEYFSETQRNKGNFPGRFSGRQFSNSRSEMNVSTLELGDSALYLCASHLLAGDSEAFFGQGTRLTVV.

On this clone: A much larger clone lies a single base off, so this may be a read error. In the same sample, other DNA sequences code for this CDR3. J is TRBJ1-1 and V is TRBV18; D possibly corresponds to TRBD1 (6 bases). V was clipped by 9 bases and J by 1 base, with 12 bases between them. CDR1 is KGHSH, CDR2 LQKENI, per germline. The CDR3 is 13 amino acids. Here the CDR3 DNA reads TGTGCCAGTTCAGGACAGTCGAACACTGAAGCTTTCTTT. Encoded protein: CASSGQSNTEAFF.

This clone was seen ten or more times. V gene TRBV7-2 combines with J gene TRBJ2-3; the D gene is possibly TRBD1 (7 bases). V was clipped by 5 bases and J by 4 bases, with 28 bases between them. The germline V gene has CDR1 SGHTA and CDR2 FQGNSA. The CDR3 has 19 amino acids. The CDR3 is CASSPRGGSGRGSPDTQYF. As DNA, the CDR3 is TGTGCCAGCAGCCCCCGAGGGGGTAGCGGCAGGGGGTCCCCAGATACGCAGTATTTT. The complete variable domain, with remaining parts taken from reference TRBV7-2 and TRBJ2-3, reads GAGVSQSPSNKVTEKGKDVELRCDPISGHTALYWYRQSLGQGLEFLIYFQGNSAPDKSGLPSDRFSAERTGGSVSTLTIQRTQQEDSAVYLCASSPRGGSGRGSPDTQYFGPGTRLTVL.

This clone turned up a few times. Here the CDR3 reads CASSGGEQFF. CDR3 nucleotides: TGTGCCAGCAGTGGTGGGGAGCAGTTCTTC. The chain links TRBV6-4 to TRBJ2-1; no firm D call. Trimming left V 4 bases short and J 10 bases short, with 5 bases between. Per the germline V gene, CDR1 is MRHNA and CDR2 is SNTAGT. The CDR3 is 10 amino acids.

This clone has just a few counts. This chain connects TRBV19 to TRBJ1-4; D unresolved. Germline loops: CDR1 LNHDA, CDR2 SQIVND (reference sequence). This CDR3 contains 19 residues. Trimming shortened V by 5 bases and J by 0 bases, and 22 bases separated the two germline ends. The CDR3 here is CASSLRGDIYAATNEKLFF. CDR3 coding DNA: TGTGCCAGTAGTCTGAGAGGTGACATTTATGCCGCAACTAATGAAAAACTGTTTTTT.

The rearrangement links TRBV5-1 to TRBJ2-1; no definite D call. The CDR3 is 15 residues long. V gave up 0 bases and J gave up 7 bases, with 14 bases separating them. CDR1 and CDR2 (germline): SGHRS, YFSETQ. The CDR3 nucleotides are TGCGCCAGCAGCTTGGCAGCACGGGCTGGAAATGAGCAGTTCTTC. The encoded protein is CASSLAARAGNEQFF. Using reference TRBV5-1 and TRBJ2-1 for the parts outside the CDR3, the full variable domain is KAGVTQTPRYLIKTRGQQVTLSCSPISGHRSVSWYQQTPGQGLQFLFEYFSETQRNKGNFPGRFSGRQFSNSRSEMNVSTLELGDSALYLCASSLAARAGNEQFFGPGTRLTVL.

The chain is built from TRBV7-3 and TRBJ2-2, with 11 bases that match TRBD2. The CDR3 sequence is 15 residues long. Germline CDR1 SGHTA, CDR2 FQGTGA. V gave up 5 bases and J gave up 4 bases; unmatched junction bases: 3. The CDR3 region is CASSRGTSGTGELFF. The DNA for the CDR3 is TGTGCCAGCAGCAGGGGGACTAGCGGCACCGGGGAGCTGTTTTTT.

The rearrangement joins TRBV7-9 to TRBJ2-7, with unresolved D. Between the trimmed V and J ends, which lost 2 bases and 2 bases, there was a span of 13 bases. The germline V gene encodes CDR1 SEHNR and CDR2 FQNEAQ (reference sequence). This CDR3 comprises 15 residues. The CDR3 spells CASSLSPRRTYEQYF. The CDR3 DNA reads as TGTGCCAGCAGCTTATCGCCTAGGAGAACCTACGAGCAGTACTTC.

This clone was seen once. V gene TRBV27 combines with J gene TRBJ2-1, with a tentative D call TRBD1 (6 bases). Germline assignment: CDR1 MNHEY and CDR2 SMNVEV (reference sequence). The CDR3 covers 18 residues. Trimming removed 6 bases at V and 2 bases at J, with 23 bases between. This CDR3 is CASRLTRGRTNTYNEQFF. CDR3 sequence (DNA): TGTGCCAGCAGACTAACCAGGGGTAGGACCAACACCTACAATGAGCAGTTCTTC.

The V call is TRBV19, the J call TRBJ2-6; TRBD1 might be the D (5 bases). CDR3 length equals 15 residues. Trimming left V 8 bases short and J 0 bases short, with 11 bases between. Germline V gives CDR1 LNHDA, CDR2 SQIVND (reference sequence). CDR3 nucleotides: TGTGCCAGTGGGCGACAGTCCTCTGGGGCCAACGTCCTGACTTTC. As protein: CASGRQSSGANVLTF.

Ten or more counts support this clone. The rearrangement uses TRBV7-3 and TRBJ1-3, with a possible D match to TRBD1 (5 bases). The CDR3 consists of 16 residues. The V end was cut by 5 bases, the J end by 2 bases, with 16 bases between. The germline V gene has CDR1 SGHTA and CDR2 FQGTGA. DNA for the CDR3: TGTGCCAGCAGCCCTAGCGGGGGAGTACCTGGAAACACCATATATTTT. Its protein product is CASSPSGGVPGNTIYF.

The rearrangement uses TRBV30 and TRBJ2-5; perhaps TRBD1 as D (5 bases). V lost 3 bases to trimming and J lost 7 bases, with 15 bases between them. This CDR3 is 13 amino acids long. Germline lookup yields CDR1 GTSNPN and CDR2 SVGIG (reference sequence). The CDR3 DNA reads TGTGCCTGGAGGTACAGGCGCCGTGGGACCCAGTACTTC. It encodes CAWRYRRRGTQYF.

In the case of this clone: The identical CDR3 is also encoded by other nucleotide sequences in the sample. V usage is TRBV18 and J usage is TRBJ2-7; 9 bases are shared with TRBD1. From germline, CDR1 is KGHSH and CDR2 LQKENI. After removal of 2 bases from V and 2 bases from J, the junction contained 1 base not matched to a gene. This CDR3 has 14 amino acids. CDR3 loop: CASSPGQGPYEQYF. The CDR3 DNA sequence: TGTGCCAGCTCACCAGGACAGGGGCCCTACGAGCAGTACTTC.